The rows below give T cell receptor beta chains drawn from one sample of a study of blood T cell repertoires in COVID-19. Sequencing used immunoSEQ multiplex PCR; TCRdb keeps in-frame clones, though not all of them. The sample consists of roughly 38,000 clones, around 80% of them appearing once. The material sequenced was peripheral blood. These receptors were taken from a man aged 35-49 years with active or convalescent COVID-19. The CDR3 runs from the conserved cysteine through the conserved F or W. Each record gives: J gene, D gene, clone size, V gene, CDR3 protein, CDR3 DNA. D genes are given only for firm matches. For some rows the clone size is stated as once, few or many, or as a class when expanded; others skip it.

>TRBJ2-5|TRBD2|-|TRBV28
CASSSGGPQETQYF
TGTGCCAGCAGTTCGGGGGGTCCTCAAGAGACCCAGTACTTC
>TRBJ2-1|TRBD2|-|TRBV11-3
CASSLSGLAGGNEQFF
TGTGCCAGCAGCTTATCTGGACTAGCGGGAGGCAATGAGCAGTTCTTC
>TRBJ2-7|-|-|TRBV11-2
CASSLVVTSSYEQYF
TGTGCCAGCAGCTTAGTAGTCACTAGCTCCTACGAGCAGTACTTC
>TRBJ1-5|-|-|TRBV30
CACGGLSNQPQHF
TGTGCCTGCGGGGGACTGAGCAATCAGCCCCAGCATTTT
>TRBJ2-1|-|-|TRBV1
CTSSQSPSGGNEQFF
TGCACCAGCAGCCAATCCCCTAGCGGGGGGAATGAGCAGTTCTTC
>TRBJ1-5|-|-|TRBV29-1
CSVKETNQPQHF
TGCAGCGTGAAGGAGACTAATCAGCCCCAGCATTTT
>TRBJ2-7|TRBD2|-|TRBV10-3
CAISHFSAERGPYEQYF
TGTGCCATCAGCCACTTCTCCGCGGAGCGGGGCCCCTACGAGCAGTACTTC
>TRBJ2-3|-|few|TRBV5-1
CASSLFESTDTQYF
TGCGCCAGCAGCTTGTTTGAGAGCACAGATACGCAGTATTTT
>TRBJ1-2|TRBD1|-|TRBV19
CASTPPGQGAYGYTF
TGTGCCAGTACTCCACCGGGACAGGGTGCCTATGGCTACACCTTC
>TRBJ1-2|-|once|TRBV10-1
CASTEVLTGHGYTF
TGCGCCAGCACTGAGGTCCTGACAGGCCATGGCTACACCTTC
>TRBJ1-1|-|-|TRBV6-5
CASSRVGNTEAFF
TGTGCCAGCAGCCGGGTGGGGAACACTGAAGCTTTCTTT
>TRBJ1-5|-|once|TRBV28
CASSQGDKIKPQHF
TGTGCCAGCAGCCAAGGGGACAAAATTAAGCCCCAGCATTTT
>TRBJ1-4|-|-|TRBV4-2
CASNFDVQEEKLFF
TGTGCCAGCAATTTCGACGTACAGGAGGAAAAACTGTTTTTT
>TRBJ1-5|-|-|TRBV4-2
CASSQERQGNQPQHF
TGTGCCAGCAGCCAAGAGAGACAGGGCAATCAGCCCCAGCATTTT
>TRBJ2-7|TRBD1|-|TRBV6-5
CASSQGAVSSYEQYF
TGTGCCAGCAGTCAGGGGGCCGTAAGCTCCTACGAGCAGTACTTC
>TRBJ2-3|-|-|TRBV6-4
CASSDSGDGYDTQYF
TGTGCCAGCAGTGACTCGGGAGACGGGTACGATACGCAGTATTTT
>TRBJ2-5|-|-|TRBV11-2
CASSLGAGRETQYF
TGTGCCAGCAGCTTAGGGGCAGGTCGGGAGACCCAGTACTTC
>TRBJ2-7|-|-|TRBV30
CAWSLLGSGLRTEQYF
TGTGCCTGGAGTCTACTAGGAAGCGGCTTAAGGACTGAGCAGTACTTC
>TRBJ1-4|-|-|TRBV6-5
CASRRTDYGEKLFF
TGTGCCAGCAGAAGGACCGACTACGGTGAAAAACTGTTTTTT
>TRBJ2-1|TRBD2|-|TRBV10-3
CAIARGGVYNEQFF
TGTGCCATCGCCCGGGGGGGGGTGTACAATGAGCAGTTCTTC
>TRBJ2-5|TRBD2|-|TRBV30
CAWSTSVETQYF
TGTGCCTGGAGTACTAGCGTAGAGACCCAGTACTTC
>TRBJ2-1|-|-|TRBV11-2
CASSLFNGRESGNEQFF
TGTGCCAGCAGCTTGTTTAATGGACGGGAGAGCGGAAATGAGCAGTTCTTC
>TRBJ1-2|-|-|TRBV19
CASSTARGGYTF
TGTGCCAGTAGTACCGCTAGGGGAGGCTACACCTTC
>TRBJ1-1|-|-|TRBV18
CASSPPSTGMNTEAFF
TGTGCCAGCTCACCCCCCTCGACAGGTATGAACACTGAAGCTTTCTTT
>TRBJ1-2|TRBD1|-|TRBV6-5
CASTQRQGYMGYTF
TGTGCCAGCACTCAGAGACAGGGGTATATGGGCTACACCTTC
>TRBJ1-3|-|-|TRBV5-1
CASSLEGGLNGNTIYF
TGCGCCAGCAGCTTGGAGGGAGGGCTGAATGGAAACACCATATATTTT
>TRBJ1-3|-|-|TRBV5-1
CASRQGDGNTIYF
TGCGCCAGCAGGCAGGGCGATGGAAACACCATATATTTT
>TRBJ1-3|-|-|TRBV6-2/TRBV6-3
CASSSALTSGNTIYF
TGTGCCAGCAGCAGCGCCTTGACCTCTGGAAACACCATATATTTT
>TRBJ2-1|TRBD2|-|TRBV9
CASSVAGLAGGSSYNEQFF
TGTGCCAGCAGCGTAGCGGGACTAGCGGGGGGCAGCTCCTACAATGAGCAGTTCTTC
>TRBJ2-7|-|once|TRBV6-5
CASNTGDSYEQYF
TGTGCCAGCAATACAGGAGACAGCTACGAGCAGTACTTC
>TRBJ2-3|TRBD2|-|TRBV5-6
CASSLTSGITSTDTQYF
TGTGCCAGCAGCTTGACTAGCGGAATTACTAGCACAGATACGCAGTATTTT
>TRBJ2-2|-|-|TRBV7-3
CASSLRMRDGELFF
TGTGCCAGCAGCTTAAGGATGAGGGACGGGGAGCTGTTTTTT
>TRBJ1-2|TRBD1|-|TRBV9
CASSVDRGYGYTF
TGTGCCAGCAGCGTGGACAGGGGTTATGGCTACACCTTC
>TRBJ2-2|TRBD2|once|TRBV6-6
CASSPPPLVAGAPPTGELFF
TGTGCCAGCAGTCCCCCTCCTCTAGTCGCGGGAGCCCCGCCTACCGGGGAGCTGTTTTTT
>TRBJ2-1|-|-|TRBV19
CASSIGGFAMGTVEQFF
TGTGCCAGTAGTATAGGGGGATTTGCTATGGGGACTGTTGAGCAGTTCTTC
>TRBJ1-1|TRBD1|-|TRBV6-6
CASNSPTGITEAFF
TGTGCCAGCAATTCCCCGACAGGGATAACTGAAGCTTTCTTT
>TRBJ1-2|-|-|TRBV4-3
CASSQDRRGGYGYTF
TGCGCCAGCAGCCAAGATCGGCGGGGAGGCTATGGCTACACCTTC
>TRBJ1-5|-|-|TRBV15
CATSRVSSSNQPQHF
TGTGCCACCAGCAGAGTTAGCAGTAGCAATCAGCCCCAGCATTTT
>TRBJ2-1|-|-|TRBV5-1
CASSPASRDEQFF
TGCGCCAGCAGCCCGGCGTCGAGGGATGAGCAGTTCTTC
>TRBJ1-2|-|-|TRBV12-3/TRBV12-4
CASSLGAVDGYTF
TGTGCCAGCAGTTTAGGGGCTGTCGATGGCTACACCTTC
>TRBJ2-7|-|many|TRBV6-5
CASSYSLGAPSEQYF
TGTGCCAGCAGTTACTCGTTGGGGGCGCCAAGCGAGCAGTACTTC
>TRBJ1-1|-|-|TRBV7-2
CASSRRGSRGGTEAFF
TGTGCCAGCAGCCGGCGGGGGAGCCGGGGGGGAACTGAAGCTTTCTTT
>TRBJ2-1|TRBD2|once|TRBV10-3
CAISNPTSASNEQFF
TGTGCCATCAGCAACCCGACTAGCGCCAGCAATGAGCAGTTCTTC
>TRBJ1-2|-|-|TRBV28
CASSTPWGGSYGYTF
TGTGCCAGCAGCACCCCTTGGGGAGGGAGCTATGGCTACACCTTC
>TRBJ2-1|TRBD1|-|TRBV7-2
CASSFNRGDEQFF
TGTGCCAGCAGCTTTAACAGGGGGGATGAGCAGTTCTTC
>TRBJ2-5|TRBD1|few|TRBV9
CASSPTGGGETQYF
TGTGCCAGCAGCCCAACAGGGGGCGGAGAGACCCAGTACTTC
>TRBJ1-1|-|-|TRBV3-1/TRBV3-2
CASSPTYVGGGTEAFF
TGTGCCAGCAGCCCCACTTATGTAGGGGGGGGCACTGAAGCTTTCTTT
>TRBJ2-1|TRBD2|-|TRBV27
CASSPGLAGDYNEQFF
TGTGCCAGCAGTCCGGGACTAGCGGGAGACTACAATGAGCAGTTCTTC
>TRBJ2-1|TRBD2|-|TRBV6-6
CASSLVAGGLNEQFF
TGTGCCAGCAGTTTAGTAGCGGGAGGTTTGAATGAGCAGTTCTTC